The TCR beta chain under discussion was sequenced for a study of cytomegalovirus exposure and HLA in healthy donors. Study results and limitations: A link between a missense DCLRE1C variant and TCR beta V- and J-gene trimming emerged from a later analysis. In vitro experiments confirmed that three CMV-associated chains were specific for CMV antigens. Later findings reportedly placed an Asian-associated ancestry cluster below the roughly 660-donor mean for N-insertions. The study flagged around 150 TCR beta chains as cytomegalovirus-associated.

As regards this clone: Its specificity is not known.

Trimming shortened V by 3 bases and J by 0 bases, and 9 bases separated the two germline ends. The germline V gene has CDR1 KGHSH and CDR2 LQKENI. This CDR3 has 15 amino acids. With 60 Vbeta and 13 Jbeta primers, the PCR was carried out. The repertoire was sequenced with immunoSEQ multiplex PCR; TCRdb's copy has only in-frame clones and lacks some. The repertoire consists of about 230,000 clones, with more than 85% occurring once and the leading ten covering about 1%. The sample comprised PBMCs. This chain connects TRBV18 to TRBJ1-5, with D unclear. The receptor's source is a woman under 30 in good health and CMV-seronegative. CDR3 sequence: CASSPATNSNQPQHF. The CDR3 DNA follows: TGTGCCAGCTCACCCGCGACAAATAGCAATCAGCCCCAGCATTTT.